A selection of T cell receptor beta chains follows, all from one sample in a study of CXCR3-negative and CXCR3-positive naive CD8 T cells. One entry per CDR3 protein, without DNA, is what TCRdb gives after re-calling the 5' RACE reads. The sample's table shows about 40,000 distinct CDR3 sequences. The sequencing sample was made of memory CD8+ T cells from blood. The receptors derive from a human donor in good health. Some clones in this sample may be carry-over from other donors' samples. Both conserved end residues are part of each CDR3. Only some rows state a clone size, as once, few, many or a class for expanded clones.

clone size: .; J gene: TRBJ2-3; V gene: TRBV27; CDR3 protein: CASSPLAFSDTQYF
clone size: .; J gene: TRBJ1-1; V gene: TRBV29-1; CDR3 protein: CSVDYTKTGDAFF
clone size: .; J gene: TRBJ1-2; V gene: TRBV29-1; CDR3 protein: CSVEFGAGVNYGYTF
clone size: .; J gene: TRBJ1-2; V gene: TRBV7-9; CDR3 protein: CASSSTWTGGLRYGYTF
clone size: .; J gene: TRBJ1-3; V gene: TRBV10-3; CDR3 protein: CAISIQGNGNTIYF
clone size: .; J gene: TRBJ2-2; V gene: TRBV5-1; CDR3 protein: CASSLEEFALADTGELFF
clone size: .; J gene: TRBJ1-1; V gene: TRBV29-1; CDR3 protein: CSVEDGRGQTEAFF
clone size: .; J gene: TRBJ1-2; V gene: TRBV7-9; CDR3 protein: CASSSTGEGYGYTF
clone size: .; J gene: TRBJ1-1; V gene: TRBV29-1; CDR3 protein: CSVEDPLGEANTEAFF
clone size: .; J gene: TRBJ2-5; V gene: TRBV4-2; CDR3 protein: CASSHSASGGVETQYF
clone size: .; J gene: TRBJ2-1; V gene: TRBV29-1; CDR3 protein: CSVEADRHWNEQFF
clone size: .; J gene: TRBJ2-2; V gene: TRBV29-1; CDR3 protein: CSVEETRPGELFF
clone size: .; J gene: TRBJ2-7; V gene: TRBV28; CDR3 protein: CASLDSYEQYF
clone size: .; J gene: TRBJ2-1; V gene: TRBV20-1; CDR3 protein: CSARGSAWELAGYGNEQFF
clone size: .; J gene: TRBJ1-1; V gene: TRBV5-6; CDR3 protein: CASRLLRGETEAFF
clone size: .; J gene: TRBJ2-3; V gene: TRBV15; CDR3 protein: CATSREKRGKYF
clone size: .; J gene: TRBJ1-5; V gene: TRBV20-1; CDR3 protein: CSAKVYERDQPQHF
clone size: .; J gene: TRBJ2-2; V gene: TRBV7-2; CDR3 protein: CASSLALLAVNTGELFF
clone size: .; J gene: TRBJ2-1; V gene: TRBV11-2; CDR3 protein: CASSLVGAGGPDEQFF
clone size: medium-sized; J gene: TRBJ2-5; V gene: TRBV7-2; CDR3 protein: CASSPSKAGGLQETQYF
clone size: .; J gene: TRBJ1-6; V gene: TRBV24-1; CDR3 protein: CATSDLRGTQNSPLHF
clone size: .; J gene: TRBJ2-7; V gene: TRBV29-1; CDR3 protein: CSVEFSTAPDGTPYEQYF
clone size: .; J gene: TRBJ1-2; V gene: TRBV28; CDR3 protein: CASLSPQGTYGYTF
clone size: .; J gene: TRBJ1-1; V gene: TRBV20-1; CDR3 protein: CSANRDRGMGPNTEAFF
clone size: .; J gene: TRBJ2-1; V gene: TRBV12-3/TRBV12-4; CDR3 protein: CASNPTPLAGGHGVNEQFF
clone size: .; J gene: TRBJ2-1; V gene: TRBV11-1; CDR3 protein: CASSSLPLGLASYNEQFF
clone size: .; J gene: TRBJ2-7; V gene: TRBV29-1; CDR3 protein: CSVKDWDRSYEQYF
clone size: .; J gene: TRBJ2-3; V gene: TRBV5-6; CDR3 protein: CASSFSGQAFTDTQYF
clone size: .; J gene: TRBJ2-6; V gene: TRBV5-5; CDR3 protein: CASSPYQGANVLTF
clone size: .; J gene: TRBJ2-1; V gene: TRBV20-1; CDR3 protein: CSARHPHPRSYNEQFF
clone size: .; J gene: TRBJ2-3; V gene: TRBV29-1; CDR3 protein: CSEPGLAGADTQYF
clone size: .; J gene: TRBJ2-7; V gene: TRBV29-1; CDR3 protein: CSVAWGQEYEQYF
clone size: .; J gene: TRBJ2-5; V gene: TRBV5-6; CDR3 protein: CASSLASQTQYF
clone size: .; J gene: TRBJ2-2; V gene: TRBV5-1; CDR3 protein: CASSWGLAVSTGELFF
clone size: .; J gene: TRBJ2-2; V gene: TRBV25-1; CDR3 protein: CASSAPAQSTGELFF
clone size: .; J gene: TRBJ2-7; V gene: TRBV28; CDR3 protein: CASSLDRGYSYEQYF
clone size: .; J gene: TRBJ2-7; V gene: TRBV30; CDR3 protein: CAWEPGQNSYEQYF
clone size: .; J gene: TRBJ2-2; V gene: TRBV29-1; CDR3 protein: CSVEDRGAHTATGELFF
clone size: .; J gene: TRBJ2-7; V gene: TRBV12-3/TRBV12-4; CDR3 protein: CASSFGVSGYEQYF
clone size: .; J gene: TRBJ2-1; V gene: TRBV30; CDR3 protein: CAWSVANEQFF
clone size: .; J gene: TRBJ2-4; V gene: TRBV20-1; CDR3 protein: CSARAGDREGNIQYF
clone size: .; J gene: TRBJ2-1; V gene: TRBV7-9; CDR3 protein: CASSLPGSSYNEQFF
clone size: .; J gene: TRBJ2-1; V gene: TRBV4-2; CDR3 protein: CASSQVGVEQFF
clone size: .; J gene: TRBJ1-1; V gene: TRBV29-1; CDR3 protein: CSVNRATEAFF
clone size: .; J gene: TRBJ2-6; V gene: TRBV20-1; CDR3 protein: CSAPPRSGSGANVLTF
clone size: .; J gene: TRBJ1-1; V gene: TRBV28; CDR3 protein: CASSRDGGDTEAFF
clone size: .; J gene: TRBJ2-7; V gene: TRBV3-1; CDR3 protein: CASSPDISYEQYF
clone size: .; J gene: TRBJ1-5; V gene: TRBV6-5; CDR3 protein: CASSYNGESQPQHF
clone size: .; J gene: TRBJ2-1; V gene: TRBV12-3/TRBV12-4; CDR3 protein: CASSLSDRGHEQFF
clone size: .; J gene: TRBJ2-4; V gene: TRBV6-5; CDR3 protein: CASSWDSSKNIQYF
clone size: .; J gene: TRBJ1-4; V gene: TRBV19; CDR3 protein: CASSSAGRGRVQGEKLFF
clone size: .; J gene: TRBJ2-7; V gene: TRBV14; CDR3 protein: CASSQDLTPYEQYF
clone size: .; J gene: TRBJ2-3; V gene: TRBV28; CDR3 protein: CASSLWRTSGGTSTDTQYF